These 10 T cell receptor beta chains were all obtained from the same sample, sequenced in a study of graft-versus-host responses after intestinal transplantation. No antigen is known for these receptors. TCRdb's table, derived via immunoSEQ multiplex PCR, lists solely in-frame clones and lacks some. Of more than 95,000 clones in the sample, roughly 93% were seen once. The input for sequencing was unstimulated CD8+ T cells sorted from spleen or lymph node cells, taken before intestinal transplant. The receptors were gathered from a human donor who received an intestinal transplant.

V and J are TRBV5-6 and TRBJ2-4; 16 nucleotides match TRBD2. The V gene's germline CDR1 is SGHDT and CDR2 YYEEEE. V was clipped by 4 bases and J by 5 bases; unmatched bases: 3. The CDR3 is made up of 16 amino acids. This CDR3 reads CASSPGTSGGENIQYF. In nucleotides, the CDR3 is TGTGCCAGCAGCCCCGGGACTAGCGGGGGGGAAAACATTCAGTACTTC.

This rearrangement joins TRBV4-1 to TRBJ2-1, with TRBD2 matching 7 bases. The CDR3 is 18 residues long. V lost 3 bases and J lost 2; bases outside the gene matches: 13. The germline V gene has CDR1 MGHRA and CDR2 YSYEKL. This CDR3 is CASSQGRARGATYNEQFF. The CDR3 DNA reads TGCGCCAGCAGCCAGGGGAGGGCTAGAGGCGCGACCTACAATGAGCAGTTCTTC.

The chain is built from TRBV6-1 and TRBJ2-1; 11 nucleotides line up with TRBD2. This CDR3 has 17 residues. Unmatched junction bases numbered 7, after V lost 2 bases and J lost 4 bases. CDR1 and CDR2 from the germline V gene are MNHNS and SASEGT. The CDR3 coding sequence is TGTGCCAGCAGTGAAAGGGGTGGGACTAGCGGTTACAATGAGCAGTTCTTC. It specifies CASSERGGTSGYNEQFF.

This chain joins TRBV9 and TRBJ2-3; 9 bases are a match to TRBD2. CDR3 length: 14 residues. Per the germline V gene, CDR1 is SGDLS and CDR2 is YYNGEE. V trimming: 4 bases; J trimming: 1 base; junction bases outside the gene matches: 1. The CDR3 spells CASSPSGGTDTQYF. The CDR3 bases are TGTGCCAGCAGCCCTAGCGGGGGCACAGATACGCAGTATTTT.

The chain employs TRBV9 and TRBJ1-2; D not resolved. The V end lost 5 bases, the J end lost 10 bases, and 15 bases lay between the germline ends. Germline loops: CDR1 SGDLS, CDR2 YYNGEE. The CDR3 spans 12 residues. CDR3 sequence reads: CASSTVSMFYTF. The CDR3 DNA reads TGTGCCAGCAGTACCGTCTCTATGTTCTACACCTTC.

V is TRBV4-1 and J is TRBJ1-2; a possible D gene is TRBD1 (5 bases). Germline CDR1 MGHRA, CDR2 YSYEKL. V gave up 4 bases and J gave up 4 bases, with 10 bases separating them. The CDR3 is 13 amino acids. Here the CDR3 reads CASSLGGGYGYTF. CDR3 DNA: TGCGCCAGCAGCCTCGGGGGGGGCTATGGCTACACCTTC.

V gene TRBV5-6 combines with J gene TRBJ1-6; 7 bases line up with TRBD1. The CDR3 spans 15 residues. The V gene end was trimmed by 4 bases and the J gene end by 3 bases; junction bases not matched to a gene: 4. The germline V gene has CDR1 SGHDT and CDR2 YYEEEE. The CDR3 DNA follows: TGTGCCAGCAGCATCCGGGACAGCTATAATTCACCCCTCCACTTT. This translates into CASSIRDSYNSPLHF.

The genes are TRBV30 and TRBJ1-1, with a possible D match to TRBD1 (5 bases). Germline V CDR1 and CDR2: GTSNPN, SVGIG (reference sequence). Trimming removed 2 bases from V and 7 bases from J, with 14 bases in between. This CDR3 has 13 amino acids. The CDR3 spells CAWSRGGVSEAFF. DNA of the CDR3: TGTGCCTGGAGTCGCGGGGGAGTTAGTGAAGCTTTCTTT.

The CDR3 sequence is CASSESPPTGNTIYF. CDR3 in DNA: TGCGCCAGCAGTGAATCCCCTCCGACTGGAAACACCATATATTTT. The chain is built from TRBV10-2 and TRBJ1-3; D uncertain. The CDR3 is made up of 15 amino acids. Trimming pared 3 bases from V and 2 bases from J, leaving 11 bases between. The germline CDR1 and CDR2 sequences are WSHSY and SAAADI.

The gene calls are TRBV9 and TRBJ2-1, with TRBD2 matching 11 bases. Germline V gene sequence: CDR1 SGDLS, CDR2 YYNGEE. V lost 3 bases and J lost 5; bases outside the gene matches: 4. The length of the CDR3 is 15 residues. The DNA for the CDR3 is TGTGCCAGCAGCGGGGGACTAGCGGTAGACAATGAGCAGTTCTTC. Translation gives CASSGGLAVDNEQFF.